Following are 6 T cell receptor beta chains from one sample sequenced in a study of early T cells in non-severe SARS-CoV-2 infection. TCRdb recomputed calls from the 5' RACE reads with MiXCR, one row per CDR3 protein. Found here are some 38,000 distinct CDR3 sequences, approximately 6% of them singletons; the top ten hold roughly 4%. Specimen: whole blood, collected at baseline. These receptors all come from an adult who was a healthcare worker with PCR-confirmed SARS-CoV-2 infection or an uninfected control (not recorded which).

This clonotype has ten or more counts. This chain uses TRBV28 with TRBJ2-7; 8 positions agree with TRBD1. CDR1 and CDR2 (germline): MDHEN, SYDVKM. Trimming took 10 bases from V and 3 from J; bases not matched to a gene: 11. This CDR3 has 14 residues. CDR3 sequence reads: CATGQGGNYYEQYF. The DNA for the CDR3 is TGTGCCACCGGACAGGGCGGAAACTACTACGAGCAGTACTTC.

Ten or more counts support this clonotype. The chain couples TRBV11-2 to TRBJ2-1; D call uncertain. Germline lookup yields CDR1 SGHAT and CDR2 FQNNGV. The CDR3 contains 14 residues. Between the trimmed V and J ends, which lost 0 bases and 9 bases, there was a span of 12 bases. CDR3 bases: TGTGCCAGCAGCTTAGAGAGCAGCCGAGGTGAGCAGTTCTTC. It specifies CASSLESSRGEQFF.

There are many counts of this clonotype. The chain combines TRBV4-2 with TRBJ1-1; 8 bases match TRBD1. Germline-derived CDR1 and CDR2 are LGHNA and YNFKEQ. This CDR3 spans 18 amino acids. V shed 3 bases and J 6 bases; nucleotides not matched to a gene: 18. The CDR3 nucleotides are TGTGCCAGCAGCCAGGGGAGAGTGCCAGGGGGCGGTTTTGCTGAAGCTTTCTTT. Translated: CASSQGRVPGGGFAEAFF.

The sample holds many counts of this clonotype. The chain combines TRBV21-1 with TRBJ1-4; the table assigns TRBD1, which was not confirmed against the DNA. TRBV21-1 is a documented pseudogene. The CDR3 is made up of 12 amino acids. Here the CDR3 DNA reads TGTGCCAGCATCCAAACAGGGAATGGACTGTTTTTT. Amino acid sequence: CASIQTGNGLFF.

This clonotype has a count of ten or more. This CDR3 is CASSGLAGAGELFF. The CDR3, as DNA: TGCGCCAGCAGTGGACTAGCGGGAGCCGGGGAGCTGTTTTTT. This chain joins TRBV10-2 and TRBJ2-2; 12 nucleotides align to TRBD2. V lost 4 bases and J lost 6; bases outside the gene matches: 0. CDR1 and CDR2 (germline): WSHSY, SAAADI. CDR3 length: 14 amino acids.

The chain has TRBV2 and TRBJ2-1; possibly TRBD2 for D (6 bases). Trimming cost V 9 bases and J 9 bases, with 24 bases left between them. The germline gives CDR1 SNHLY, CDR2 FYNNEI. This CDR3 is built from 15 residues. CDR3 sequence: CARGVGGVQGGEQFF. The CDR3 bases are TGTGCCAGGGGGGTAGGCGGGGTCCAGGGAGGTGAGCAGTTCTTC. The full variable domain, with the rest looked up from reference TRBV2 and TRBJ2-1, is EPEVTQTPSHQVTQMGQEVILRCVPISNHLYFYWYRQILGQKVEFLVSFYNNEISEKSEIFDDQFSVERPDGSNFTLKIRSTKLEDSAMYFCARGVGGVQGGEQFFGPGTRLTVL.